This is a list of T cell receptor beta chains from one sample in a study of blood T cell repertoires in COVID-19. The protocol was immunoSEQ multiplex PCR, while the TCRdb copy is restricted to in-frame clones and leaves out a portion. This table holds approximately 240,000 clones, about four fifths found once. Input material: peripheral blood. These receptors were collected from a woman aged 55 to 70 with acute or convalescent COVID-19. Each CDR3 is given with its conserved first and last residue. The order of the fields is clone size, V gene, D gene, J gene, CDR3 protein, CDR3 DNA. A D gene is named only where the DNA matches it firmly. The listing skips clone size in some rows; elsewhere it reads once, few, many or a size class.

abundance: -; v_gene: TRBV4-1; d_gene: -; j_gene: TRBJ1-3; CDR3aa: CASSQEGGGGNTIYF; CDR3nt: TGCGCCAGCAGCCAGGAGGGCGGGGGTGGAAACACCATATATTTT
abundance: -; v_gene: TRBV2; d_gene: TRBD1; j_gene: TRBJ2-3; CDR3aa: CASSEQVDRATF; CDR3nt: TGTGCCAGCAGTGAACAGGTGGACAGGGCGACTTTT
abundance: once; v_gene: TRBV4-1; d_gene: -; j_gene: TRBJ1-6; CDR3aa: CASSQDSQGVGSPLHF; CDR3nt: TGCGCCAGCAGCCAAGACTCCCAGGGTGTTGGTTCACCCCTCCACTTT
abundance: -; v_gene: TRBV7-9; d_gene: -; j_gene: TRBJ1-1; CDR3aa: CASNEWNTEAFF; CDR3nt: TGTGCCAGCAACGAGTGGAACACTGAAGCTTTCTTT
abundance: few; v_gene: TRBV5-1; d_gene: -; j_gene: TRBJ1-2; CDR3aa: CASRSSQGRDYGYTF; CDR3nt: TGCGCCAGCAGGTCCTCCCAGGGGAGAGACTATGGCTACACCTTC
abundance: -; v_gene: TRBV5-6; d_gene: -; j_gene: TRBJ2-7; CDR3aa: CASSYRDWSPYEQYF; CDR3nt: TGTGCCAGCAGCTACCGGGACTGGAGTCCCTACGAGCAGTACTTC
abundance: -; v_gene: TRBV29-1; d_gene: -; j_gene: TRBJ2-2; CDR3aa: CSVELQGKSTGELFF; CDR3nt: TGCAGCGTTGAACTACAGGGCAAGAGCACCGGGGAGCTGTTTTTT
abundance: -; v_gene: TRBV2; d_gene: -; j_gene: TRBJ1-2; CDR3aa: CASGKGVDNYGYTF; CDR3nt: TGTGCCAGCGGAAAGGGGGTCGATAACTATGGCTACACCTTC
abundance: -; v_gene: TRBV11-2; d_gene: -; j_gene: TRBJ1-3; CDR3aa: CASSINGGNTIYF; CDR3nt: TGTGCCAGCAGCATTAATGGCGGAAACACCATATATTTT
abundance: -; v_gene: TRBV19; d_gene: TRBD1; j_gene: TRBJ1-5; CDR3aa: CASTQGGQPQHF; CDR3nt: TGTGCCAGCACTCAGGGGGGTCAGCCCCAGCATTTT
abundance: -; v_gene: TRBV19; d_gene: -; j_gene: TRBJ1-2; CDR3aa: CASSISYKLPEGYGYTF; CDR3nt: TGTGCCAGTAGTATTAGCTATAAACTTCCTGAGGGCTATGGCTACACCTTC
abundance: -; v_gene: TRBV9; d_gene: -; j_gene: TRBJ1-3; CDR3aa: CASSARGNSGNTIYF; CDR3nt: TGTGCCAGCAGCGCCAGAGGGAACTCTGGAAACACCATATATTTT
abundance: -; v_gene: TRBV19; d_gene: -; j_gene: TRBJ2-7; CDR3aa: CASSIGQPGLREQYF; CDR3nt: TGTGCCAGTAGTATAGGACAACCGGGACTTCGCGAGCAGTACTTC
abundance: -; v_gene: TRBV6-6; d_gene: -; j_gene: TRBJ1-5; CDR3aa: CASSDRQSSNQPQHF; CDR3nt: TGTGCCAGCAGTGACAGACAGAGTAGCAATCAGCCCCAGCATTTT
abundance: -; v_gene: TRBV19; d_gene: -; j_gene: TRBJ1-1; CDR3aa: CASSPTGSLLNTEAFF; CDR3nt: TGTGCCAGTAGCCCTACAGGATCCCTACTGAACACTGAAGCTTTCTTT
abundance: few; v_gene: TRBV2; d_gene: -; j_gene: TRBJ2-5; CDR3aa: CASEGWETQYF; CDR3nt: TGTGCCAGCGAGGGCTGGGAGACCCAGTACTTC
abundance: -; v_gene: TRBV4-3; d_gene: -; j_gene: TRBJ2-2; CDR3aa: CASRLGSNTGELFF; CDR3nt: TGCGCCAGCAGGCTAGGTTCGAACACCGGGGAGCTGTTTTTT
abundance: -; v_gene: TRBV5-1; d_gene: TRBD1; j_gene: TRBJ1-2; CDR3aa: CASSLEAGGYGYTF; CDR3nt: TGCGCCAGCAGCTTGGAGGCAGGGGGCTACGGCTACACCTTC
abundance: -; v_gene: TRBV12-2; d_gene: -; j_gene: TRBJ1-5; CDR3aa: CASRGGTGHQPQHF; CDR3nt: TGTGCAAGTCGCGGGGGAACAGGGCATCAGCCCCAGCATTTT
abundance: -; v_gene: TRBV5-1; d_gene: -; j_gene: TRBJ2-7; CDR3aa: CASSVLSTRQATTAQYF; CDR3nt: TGCGCCAGCAGCGTTCTATCGACCCGACAGGCTACTACGGCGCAGTACTTC
abundance: -; v_gene: TRBV5-4; d_gene: -; j_gene: TRBJ1-2; CDR3aa: CASSPGGGGANYGYTF; CDR3nt: TGTGCCAGCAGCCCTGGAGGCGGGGGAGCTAACTATGGCTACACCTTC
abundance: -; v_gene: TRBV28; d_gene: -; j_gene: TRBJ1-2; CDR3aa: CASSPGGGDGYTF; CDR3nt: TGTGCCAGCAGTCCGGGAGGGGGAGACGGCTACACCTTC
abundance: -; v_gene: TRBV2; d_gene: -; j_gene: TRBJ1-1; CDR3aa: CASSPIATEAFF; CDR3nt: TGTGCCAGCAGCCCCATAGCCACTGAAGCTTTCTTT
abundance: few; v_gene: TRBV19; d_gene: -; j_gene: TRBJ2-4; CDR3aa: CASSDSRIAKNIQYF; CDR3nt: TGTGCCAGTAGCGACAGTCGGATAGCCAAAAACATTCAGTACTTC
abundance: -; v_gene: TRBV29-1; d_gene: -; j_gene: TRBJ2-5; CDR3aa: CSVATWTEETQYF; CDR3nt: TGCAGCGTAGCTACCTGGACAGAAGAGACCCAGTACTTC
abundance: -; v_gene: TRBV19; d_gene: -; j_gene: TRBJ2-2; CDR3aa: CASSIDGTRAGELFF; CDR3nt: TGTGCCAGTAGTATAGATGGGACTCGCGCCGGGGAGCTGTTTTTT
abundance: -; v_gene: TRBV30; d_gene: -; j_gene: TRBJ2-7; CDR3aa: CAWRAGTFKEQYF; CDR3nt: TGTGCCTGGAGGGCCGGGACATTTAAGGAGCAGTACTTC
abundance: once; v_gene: TRBV7-3; d_gene: TRBD2; j_gene: TRBJ2-1; CDR3aa: CASSLSPSGVNEQFF; CDR3nt: TGTGCCAGCAGCTTAAGTCCTAGCGGCGTCAATGAGCAGTTCTTC
abundance: -; v_gene: TRBV11-2; d_gene: TRBD1; j_gene: TRBJ1-6; CDR3aa: CASSPTGNYNSPLHF; CDR3nt: TGTGCCAGCAGCCCGACAGGGAACTATAATTCACCCCTCCACTTT
abundance: -; v_gene: TRBV6-5; d_gene: -; j_gene: TRBJ1-3; CDR3aa: CASRPGQLSGNTIYF; CDR3nt: TGTGCCAGCAGACCCGGACAGCTCTCTGGAAACACCATATATTTT
abundance: -; v_gene: TRBV6-1; d_gene: TRBD2; j_gene: TRBJ2-5; CDR3aa: CASSGASGGFNTGTQYF; CDR3nt: TGTGCCAGCAGTGGGGCTAGCGGGGGGTTTAACACCGGGACCCAGTACTTC
abundance: -; v_gene: TRBV11-2; d_gene: -; j_gene: TRBJ2-5; CDR3aa: CASTTSIQETQYF; CDR3nt: TGTGCCAGCACAACATCCATCCAAGAGACCCAGTACTTC
abundance: -; v_gene: TRBV13; d_gene: TRBD2; j_gene: TRBJ2-7; CDR3aa: CASSSGTSSQQYF; CDR3nt: TGTGCCAGCAGCTCCGGGACTAGTTCTCAGCAGTACTTC
abundance: -; v_gene: TRBV9; d_gene: -; j_gene: TRBJ2-2; CDR3aa: CASSVGQSTGELFF; CDR3nt: TGTGCCAGCAGCGTTGGACAGTCCACCGGGGAGCTGTTTTTT
abundance: -; v_gene: TRBV6-5; d_gene: TRBD1; j_gene: TRBJ1-6; CDR3aa: CASSYATGSPLHF; CDR3nt: TGTGCCAGCAGTTACGCGACAGGGTCACCCCTCCACTTT
abundance: -; v_gene: TRBV21-1; d_gene: -; j_gene: TRBJ1-3; CDR3aa: CASSKTNRYLETGNTIYF; CDR3nt: TGTGCCAGCAGCAAAACGAATAGGTATTTGGAGACTGGAAACACCATATATTTT
abundance: -; v_gene: TRBV5-1; d_gene: -; j_gene: TRBJ2-7; CDR3aa: CASSAAGYSNEQYF; CDR3nt: TGCGCCAGCAGCGCAGCAGGGTATTCAAACGAGCAGTACTTC
abundance: -; v_gene: TRBV30; d_gene: TRBD2; j_gene: TRBJ2-2; CDR3aa: CAWLTGLAGDTGELFF; CDR3nt: TGTGCCTGGTTAACGGGCCTAGCGGGGGACACCGGGGAGCTGTTTTTT
abundance: once; v_gene: TRBV2; d_gene: -; j_gene: TRBJ1-2; CDR3aa: CASSEAGGASWSNYGYTF; CDR3nt: TGTGCCAGCAGTGAAGCAGGCGGGGCGAGTTGGTCTAACTATGGCTACACCTTC
abundance: -; v_gene: TRBV7-3; d_gene: TRBD1; j_gene: TRBJ1-1; CDR3aa: CASSMTGANTEAFF; CDR3nt: TGTGCCAGCAGCATGACAGGGGCTAACACTGAAGCTTTCTTT
abundance: -; v_gene: TRBV30; d_gene: -; j_gene: TRBJ1-1; CDR3aa: CAWSAYSITEAFF; CDR3nt: TGTGCCTGGAGCGCCTACAGTATCACTGAAGCTTTCTTT
abundance: once; v_gene: TRBV7-2; d_gene: -; j_gene: TRBJ2-7; CDR3aa: CASRLSPGSYEQYF; CDR3nt: TGTGCCAGCAGGTTGAGTCCAGGCTCCTACGAGCAGTACTTC